This passage covers 22 T cell receptor beta chains from one sample sequenced in a study of identical twins. TCRdb redid the calling of the 5' RACE reads with MiXCR, one entry per CDR3 protein. The sample has 500,000 to 600,000 distinct CDR3 sequences; around 20% are singletons. The same sample was also studied in work on T cells expressing NK-cell markers.

The specimen was CD4+ T cells sorted from blood. These TCRs come from a woman aged 18 to 35 in good health.

The rearrangement uses TRBV12-3 or TRBV12-4 and TRBJ2-1, with TRBD2 matching 7 bases. V was clipped by 6 bases and J by 2 bases; unmatched bases: 4. The CDR3 runs to 14 residues. CDR3 sequence: CASRAGLTYNEQFF. The DNA of the CDR3 is TGTGCCAGCAGGGCGGGACTAACCTACAATGAGCAGTTCTTC.

The rearrangement uses TRBV10-3 and TRBJ1-1; D gene unclear. Trimming removed 4 bases at V and 1 base at J, with 13 bases between. The CDR3 totals 15 residues. The V gene's germline CDR1 is ENHRY and CDR2 SYGVKD. The CDR3 bases are TGTGCCATCAGTGTAAGTAGGGCGGAGAACACTGAAGCTTTCTTT. Translated: CAISVSRAENTEAFF.

This chain connects TRBV20-1 to TRBJ2-7, with 7 bases aligning to TRBD2. The CDR3 extends over 13 amino acids. Germline CDR1 is DFQATT and CDR2 is SNEGSKA (reference sequence). The trim removed 3 bases at V and 5 bases at J, leaving 7 bases unmatched. In DNA form, the CDR3 reads TGCAGTGCTAGCACTAGCGTCACCGACGAGCAGTACTTC. Translated: CSASTSVTDEQYF.

The chain has TRBV6-5 and TRBJ1-5; the D gene is possibly TRBD1 (5 bases). Germline V gene sequence: CDR1 MNHEY, CDR2 SVGAGI. Trimming shortened V by 0 bases and J by 2 bases, and 8 bases separated the two germline ends. The CDR3 extends over 15 amino acids. Here the CDR3 DNA reads TGTGCCAGCAGTTACTCGAGCAGGGGCAATCAGCCCCAGCATTTT. Translation: CASSYSSRGNQPQHF.

The chain combines TRBV20-1 with TRBJ2-2; D perhaps matches TRBD2 (5 bases). The V end was cut by 6 bases, the J end by 4 bases, with 15 bases between. In germline, CDR1 is DFQATT, CDR2 SNEGSKA (reference sequence). This CDR3 has 14 amino acids. This CDR3 is CSAGGRWGTGELFF. The CDR3 nucleotides are TGCAGTGCCGGAGGCCGATGGGGCACCGGGGAGCTGTTTTTT.

This clonotype was counted only a few times. J is TRBJ1-1 and V is TRBV6-5, with no clear D. The CDR3 has 13 residues. V lost 2 bases and J lost 3, with 7 bases in between. Germline V gene data show CDR1 as MNHEY and CDR2 as SVGAGI. The CDR3 coding sequence is TGTGCCAGCAGTTACCAACGAGACACTGAAGCTTTCTTT. It is translated as CASSYQRDTEAFF.

This clonotype has just a few counts. The V and J genes are TRBV6-2 or TRBV6-3 and TRBJ2-1; D might be TRBD2 (5 bases). Germline-derived CDR1 and CDR2 are MNHEY and SVGEGT. The germline V and J ends were trimmed by 11 bases and 7 bases, with 18 bases remaining between them. CDR3 length: 13 residues. CDR3 bases: TGTGCCGTCAAGGACTCCCCTCGGAATGAGCAGTTCTTC. Protein product: CAVKDSPRNEQFF.

The chain has TRBV5-1 and TRBJ2-3, with D uncertain. The CDR3 runs 13 residues. V dropped 0 bases and J dropped 6 bases, with 8 bases sitting between them. From germline, CDR1 is SGHRS and CDR2 YFSETQ. CDR3 DNA: TGCGCCAGCAGCTTGGCTCAGCTGGATACGCAGTATTTT. Encoded protein: CASSLAQLDTQYF.

This clonotype showed up many times. The chain combines TRBV5-8 with TRBJ1-5; D is possibly TRBD1 (6 bases). Trimming took 4 bases from V and 3 from J, leaving 14 bases between them. The CDR3 loop spans 15 amino acids. CDR1 is SGHTS, CDR2 YDEGEE, per germline. The CDR3: CASSQGLGANQPQHF. The CDR3, as DNA: TGTGCCAGCAGCCAGGGATTGGGGGCCAATCAGCCCCAGCATTTT.

This chain links TRBV5-1 with TRBJ2-5; 10 bases line up with TRBD2. CDR1 SGHRS and CDR2 YFSETQ come from the germline V gene. J was trimmed by 5 bases and V by 4 bases; bases with no gene match: 8. The CDR3 length is 15 residues. In nucleotides, the CDR3 is TGCGCCAGCAGCCAAGCTAGCGGGGGCGCGGAGACCCAGTACTTC. Protein sequence: CASSQASGGAETQYF.

This clonotype occurred a few times. The chain carries TRBV5-4 and TRBJ2-5; D gene unclear. V gave up 2 bases and J gave up 5 bases, with 10 bases separating them. The CDR3 runs 13 residues. The germline CDR1 and CDR2 sequences are SGHNT and YYREEE (reference sequence). The CDR3 loop reads CASSFPGSETQYF. As DNA, the CDR3 is TGTGCCAGCAGCTTCCCGGGTTCGGAGACCCAGTACTTC.

The V call is TRBV20-1, the J call TRBJ2-1, with unresolved D. Germline V lookup: CDR1 DFQATT, CDR2 SNEGSKA (reference sequence). V gave up 0 bases and J gave up 0 bases, with 12 bases separating them. The CDR3 spans 16 residues. The CDR3 sequence is CSARDQIGSSYNEQFF. The CDR3 DNA sequence: TGCAGTGCTAGAGATCAGATCGGTAGCTCCTACAATGAGCAGTTCTTC.

This clonotype occurred a few times. The chain uses TRBV12-3 or TRBV12-4 and TRBJ2-1; D perhaps matches TRBD2 (6 bases). Trimming removed 0 bases at V and 10 bases at J, with 13 bases between. This CDR3 has 14 amino acids. CDR3 sequence (DNA): TGTGCCAGCAGTTTAGCGCGCGGGGCAGCCGAGCAGTTCTTC. Protein: CASSLARGAAEQFF.

The V and J genes are TRBV5-1 and TRBJ2-1, with a tentative D call TRBD2 (5 bases). Germline V gives CDR1 SGHRS, CDR2 YFSETQ. CDR3 length: 16 residues. V lost 0 bases and J lost 6, with 16 bases in between. CDR3 sequence (DNA): TGCGCCAGCAGCTTGGGGCCTAGCCGGGGATCCAATGAGCAGTTCTTC. It yields the protein CASSLGPSRGSNEQFF.

This clonotype was found a few times. This chain links TRBV12-3 or TRBV12-4 with TRBJ2-5; 10 bases map to TRBD2. The CDR3 sequence is 18 residues long. Trimming took 0 bases from V and 4 from J; bases not matched to a gene: 11. This CDR3 reads CASSLARLAGLGGETQYF. The CDR3 region has the DNA TGTGCCAGCAGTTTAGCCCGACTAGCGGGCTTAGGGGGAGAGACCCAGTACTTC.

This chain joins TRBV18 and TRBJ2-7; D could derive from TRBD1 or TRBD2 (5 bases each). The CDR3 sequence is 16 residues long. Trimming shortened V by 4 bases and J by 2 bases, and 18 bases separated the two germline ends. Germline CDR1 is KGHSH and CDR2 is LQKENI. The CDR3 DNA is TGTGCCAGCTCACGGACGGGACCCCGGAGCCCCTACGAGCAGTACTTC. Translating it yields CASSRTGPRSPYEQYF.

V usage is TRBV20-1 and J usage is TRBJ2-3; either TRBD1 or TRBD2 may supply D (6 bases each). V gave up 6 bases and J gave up 4 bases, with 20 bases separating them. This CDR3 region has 15 residues. The germline CDR1 and CDR2 sequences are DFQATT and SNEGSKA (reference sequence). CDR3 coding DNA: TGCAGTGCGGGCCAGTCGGAGGGGGTATCAGATACGCAGTATTTT. It specifies CSAGQSEGVSDTQYF.

This chain joins TRBV6-1 and TRBJ2-1, with D perhaps matching TRBD1 (6 bases). The CDR3 runs 13 residues. V lost 8 bases and J 3 bases, leaving 11 bases between the germline ends. Looked up from germline, CDR1 is MNHNS and CDR2 is SASEGT. The CDR3 sequence: CASRDTVYNEQFF. Written as DNA, the CDR3 is TGTGCCAGCCGGGACACAGTCTACAATGAGCAGTTCTTC.

The chain combines TRBV5-6 with TRBJ2-7, with TRBD2 matching 12 bases. The CDR3 loop spans 17 amino acids. Looked up from germline, CDR1 is SGHDT and CDR2 is YYEEEE. With V trimmed by 0 bases and J by 2 bases, 6 bases remained unmatched. Here the CDR3 reads CASSLALAGGTPYEQYF. The CDR3, as DNA: TGTGCCAGCAGCTTGGCACTAGCGGGGGGAACCCCCTACGAGCAGTACTTC.

This clonotype has a handful of counts. The DNA of the CDR3 is TGTGCCAGTGCCTCACGGGCGGACGAGCAGTACTTC. It yields the protein CASASRADEQYF. V and J are TRBV6-2 or TRBV6-3 and TRBJ2-7; D is ambiguous. Germline loops: CDR1 MNHEY, CDR2 SVGEGT. V gave up 9 bases and J gave up 5 bases, with 14 bases separating them. CDR3 length: 12 residues.

This chain joins TRBV20-1 and TRBJ2-7, with 11 bases lining up with TRBD2. Germline values: CDR1 DFQATT, CDR2 SNEGSKA (reference sequence). J lost 5 bases, V lost 3 bases, and 15 bases had no gene match. The CDR3 has 17 residues. The CDR3 is CSASGRLAGGRMNEQYF. CDR3 in DNA: TGCAGTGCTAGTGGCAGATTAGCGGGAGGGCGTATGAACGAGCAGTACTTC.

This clonotype was picked up a small number of times. The chain carries TRBV5-1 and TRBJ2-7; 7 bases line up with TRBD1. The CDR3 sequence is 15 residues long. J gave up 3 bases and V 7 bases, and 13 bases lay outside the gene matches. Per germline, CDR1 SGHRS and CDR2 YFSETQ. CDR3 nucleotide sequence: TGCGCCAGCCAGACAGGGTCCCTAACGAACTACGAGCAGTACTTC. It is translated as CASQTGSLTNYEQYF.